The 27 T cell receptor beta chains reported below all come from one sample, sequenced in a study of blood T cell repertoires in COVID-19. Sequencing used immunoSEQ multiplex PCR; TCRdb keeps in-frame clones, though not all of them. The sample has approximately 96,000 clones, about 95% seen once. The specimen sequenced was peripheral blood. The origin of the receptors is a human donor with active COVID-19. The donor label of this sample is uncertain.

The chain links TRBV4-1 to TRBJ1-4, with D tentatively TRBD1 (6 bases). The CDR3 is 15 residues long. Trimming removed 3 bases from V and 6 bases from J, with 14 bases in between. Germline CDR1 is MGHRA and CDR2 is YSYEKL. The CDR3 region is CASSQRGAKDEKLFF. The CDR3 bases are TGCGCCAGCAGCCAGCGGGGGGCTAAGGATGAAAAACTGTTTTTT.

This chain joins TRBV6-5 and TRBJ2-3, with D possibly TRBD1 on 6 matching bases. The CDR3 contains 16 residues. V gave up 0 bases and J gave up 4 bases, with 14 bases separating them. Germline CDR1 reads MNHEY; CDR2 reads SVGAGI. CDR3 nucleotide sequence: TGTGCCAGCAGTTACTCGTTTTCAGGGGATGCAGATACGCAGTATTTT. Protein: CASSYSFSGDADTQYF.

The chain carries TRBV6-2 or TRBV6-3 and TRBJ1-5; 9 nucleotides line up with TRBD1. With 2 bases clipped from V and 1 base from J, the junction kept 15 bases outside the gene matches. The CDR3 extends over 20 amino acids. CDR1 MNHEY and CDR2 SVGEGT come from the germline V gene. CDR3 loop: CASSYKTKTGGYQSNQPQHF. CDR3 bases: TGTGCCAGCAGTTACAAGACGAAAACAGGGGGCTATCAGAGCAATCAGCCCCAGCATTTT.

V gene TRBV3-1 (or the pseudogene TRBV3-2) combines with J gene TRBJ1-3; perhaps TRBD1 as D (5 bases). This CDR3 has 16 amino acids. Germline assignment: CDR1 LGHDT and CDR2 YNNKEL (reference sequence). Trimming pared 8 bases from V and 4 bases from J, leaving 21 bases between. The CDR3 protein is CASRQYETSLGNTIYF. CDR3 nucleotides: TGTGCCAGCCGACAGTACGAGACCAGTTTGGGAAACACCATATATTTT.

This chain's CDR3 is CASSLSGSGNEQFF. The DNA for the CDR3 is TGTGCCAGCAGCTTGAGCGGGAGCGGCAATGAGCAGTTCTTC. V usage is TRBV7-9 and J usage is TRBJ2-1; TRBD2 aligns across 8 bases. The J segment lost 6 bases and the V segment lost 3 bases, leaving 4 bases of the junction unmatched. This CDR3 is 14 amino acids long. Germline loops: CDR1 SEHNR, CDR2 FQNEAQ (reference sequence).

This clone showed up just once. This chain joins TRBV28 and TRBJ2-7; D gene uncertain. This CDR3 is built from 11 residues. V lost 6 bases, J lost 0 bases, and 3 bases lay in between. Germline loops: CDR1 MDHEN, CDR2 SYDVKM. The CDR3 DNA sequence: TGTGCCAGCAGCAACTCCTACGAGCAGTACTTC. Translating it yields CASSNSYEQYF.

This clone appeared once. The chain uses TRBV28 and TRBJ1-2; D might be TRBD1 (5 bases). Trimming shortened V by 5 bases and J by 5 bases, and 21 bases separated the two germline ends. The CDR3 spans 16 residues. Germline V gives CDR1 MDHEN, CDR2 SYDVKM. Here the CDR3 reads CASSTGTDMRRYGYTF. Here the CDR3 DNA reads TGTGCCAGCAGTACCGGGACTGATATGCGAAGGTATGGCTACACCTTC.

The chain carries TRBV7-9 and TRBJ2-7; possibly TRBD1 for D (5 bases). CDR3 length: 15 residues. Trimming stripped 4 bases from V and 0 bases from J, with 13 bases between. Germline loops: CDR1 SEHNR, CDR2 FQNEAQ (reference sequence). The CDR3: CASSSAGHSSYEQYF. DNA of the CDR3: TGTGCCAGCAGCTCTGCCGGACACTCCTCCTACGAGCAGTACTTC.

In nucleotides, the CDR3 is TGTGCCAGCTCACCACTTAATACTGAAGCTTTCTTT. Protein product: CASSPLNTEAFF. The chain recombines TRBV18 with TRBJ1-1; D uncertain. This CDR3 has 12 amino acids. Germline V lookup: CDR1 KGHSH, CDR2 LQKENI. The V gene lost 1 base and the J gene lost 5 bases, with 5 bases spanning the gap.

The genes are TRBV5-6 and TRBJ2-3; TRBD2 matches 7 bases. The V gene end was trimmed by 3 bases and the J gene end by 5 bases; junction bases not matched to a gene: 6. Per germline, CDR1 SGHDT and CDR2 YYEEEE. The CDR3 length is 14 residues. The CDR3 protein is CASSWGSGGDTQYF. CDR3 DNA sequence: TGTGCCAGCAGCTGGGGATCGGGAGGAGATACGCAGTATTTT.

The gene calls are TRBV11-3 and TRBJ2-1; D perhaps matches TRBD1 (6 bases). Per the germline V gene, CDR1 is SGHNT and CDR2 is YENEEA. This CDR3 region has 14 residues. The V gene lost 5 bases and the J gene lost 6 bases, with 14 bases spanning the gap. The CDR3 bases are TGTGCCAGCAGCCGCCGGGACAACCGCAATGAGCAGTTCTTC. Protein: CASSRRDNRNEQFF.

The chain joins TRBV29-1 to TRBJ1-1, with D possibly matching TRBD1 (6 bases). The CDR3 contains 15 residues. Germline CDR1 and CDR2: SQVTM and ANQGSEA. V was shortened by 6 bases and J by 1 base, with 18 bases between the two germline ends. CDR3 sequence reads: CSVTERGGPNTEAFF. In DNA form, the CDR3 reads TGCAGCGTGACGGAAAGGGGGGGCCCGAACACTGAAGCTTTCTTT.

This chain uses TRBV7-2 with TRBJ2-7; D is uncertain. This CDR3 spans 12 amino acids. Between the trimmed V and J ends, which lost 1 base and 7 bases, there was a span of 8 bases. CDR1 and CDR2 (germline): SGHTA, FQGNSA. The CDR3 nucleotides read TGTGCCAGCAGCTTAGGGGCTCGTGAGCAGTACTTC. This codes for CASSLGAREQYF.

This chain uses TRBV2 with TRBJ2-7; 13 nucleotides align to TRBD2. The CDR3 spans 17 residues. The V and J ends lost 7 bases and 1 base, in that order; junction bases with no gene match: 10. Germline V gives CDR1 SNHLY, CDR2 FYNNEI. Here the CDR3 reads CASTGLAGEQKSYEQYF. The CDR3, as DNA: TGTGCCAGCACAGGACTAGCGGGAGAACAAAAATCCTACGAGCAGTACTTC. The entire variable domain, with the rest obtained from reference TRBV2 and TRBJ2-7, is as follows: EPEVTQTPSHQVTQMGQEVILRCVPISNHLYFYWYRQILGQKVEFLVSFYNNEISEKSEIFDDQFSVERPDGSNFTLKIRSTKLEDSAMYFCASTGLAGEQKSYEQYFGPGTRLTVT.

This rearrangement joins TRBV14 to TRBJ2-5; D uncertain. The V and J ends lost 4 bases and 5 bases respectively, with 17 bases between them. Germline V CDR1 and CDR2: SGHDN, FVKESK. The CDR3 extends over 15 amino acids. The CDR3 region has the DNA TGTGCCAGCAGCCCGAGGTTCGGATTACGGGAGACCCAGTACTTC. As protein: CASSPRFGLRETQYF.

The chain has TRBV19 and TRBJ2-6; 7 positions agree with TRBD2. Looked up from germline, CDR1 is LNHDA and CDR2 is SQIVND (reference sequence). This CDR3 has 18 residues. The V gene end was trimmed by 4 bases and the J gene end by 0 bases; junction bases not matched to a gene: 9. As DNA, the CDR3 is TGTGCCAGTAGTACCCGGGGGAGGGGTAGCTCTGGGGCCAACGTCCTGACTTTC. The encoded protein is CASSTRGRGSSGANVLTF.

This chain connects TRBV7-9 to TRBJ2-7, with a possible D match to TRBD2 (6 bases). Germline assignment: CDR1 SEHNR and CDR2 FQNEAQ (reference sequence). Trimming took off 5 bases at V and 7 bases at J, with 24 bases between the two ends. There are 16 residues in the CDR3. The CDR3 coding sequence is TGTGCCAGCAGCCAAACCCTAGTCGGGACTGGCCGAGAGCAGTACTTC. It codes for CASSQTLVGTGREQYF.

The J gene is TRBJ1-5, the V gene TRBV25-1; 9 bases agree with TRBD1. CDR3 length: 15 residues. Trimming cost V 5 bases and J 2 bases; bases outside gene matches: 4. Germline lookup yields CDR1 MGHDK and CDR2 SYGVNS. CDR3 nucleotides: TGTGCCAGCAGTTCGGGACAGGGAGGCAATCAGCCCCAGCATTTT. Its translation is CASSSGQGGNQPQHF.

The chain links TRBV6-5 to TRBJ2-5, with a weak D call TRBD2 (6 bases). The ends were cut back, 4 bases at V and 5 bases at J, with 17 bases in the middle. The CDR3 runs to 15 residues. The germline CDR1 and CDR2 sequences are MNHEY and SVGAGI. The chain's CDR3 is CASSSAGGPMETQYF. The CDR3 DNA follows: TGTGCCAGCAGTTCGGCCGGAGGGCCAATGGAGACCCAGTACTTC.

This clone showed up just a few times. This chain connects TRBV29-1 to TRBJ2-7; 9 bases align to TRBD1. There are 14 residues in the CDR3. V shed 5 bases and J 2 bases; nucleotides not matched to a gene: 7. Germline V gene data show CDR1 as SQVTM and CDR2 as ANQGSEA. CDR3 in amino acids: CSVLTRQGAYEQYF. CDR3 coding DNA: TGCAGCGTTTTAACTCGACAGGGGGCCTACGAGCAGTACTTC.

The genes are TRBV5-4 and TRBJ2-3; 7 bases match TRBD1. Unmatched junction bases numbered 7, after V lost 4 bases and J lost 2 bases. The CDR3 is made up of 15 amino acids. Germline CDR1 is SGHNT and CDR2 is YYREEE (reference sequence). In DNA, the CDR3 is TGTGCCAGCAGCCATCCGGGACAGCTCACAGATACGCAGTATTTT. It specifies CASSHPGQLTDTQYF. Based on the CDR3 plus reference TRBV5-4 and TRBJ2-3, the full variable domain is ETGVTQSPTHLIKTRGQQVTLRCSSQSGHNTVSWYQQALGQGPQFIFQYYREEENGRGNFPPRFSGLQFPNYSSELNVNALELDDSALYLCASSHPGQLTDTQYFGPGTRLTVL.

J is TRBJ2-7 and V is TRBV9; possible D gene TRBD1, 6 bases. V was trimmed by 1 base and J by 3 bases, leaving 8 bases between them. This CDR3 region has 13 residues. Looked up from germline, CDR1 is SGDLS and CDR2 is YYNGEE. The CDR3 protein is CASSVRDNYEQYF. The DNA of the CDR3 is TGTGCCAGCAGCGTACGGGACAACTACGAGCAGTACTTC.

The gene calls are TRBV2 and TRBJ1-4, with 9 bases aligning to TRBD1. The CDR3 loop spans 15 amino acids. Trimming at V came to 4 bases and at J to 5 bases, leaving 5 bases not matched to a gene. Germline assignment: CDR1 SNHLY and CDR2 FYNNEI. Here the CDR3 DNA reads TGTGCCAGCAGTGGACGACAGGGGGTGAATGAAAAACTGTTTTTT. Protein product: CASSGRQGVNEKLFF.

This clone was seen only once. The chain uses TRBV2 and TRBJ1-2, with TRBD1 matching 8 bases. The CDR3 runs 13 residues. V shed 6 bases and J 4 bases; nucleotides not matched to a gene: 4. Germline lookup yields CDR1 SNHLY and CDR2 FYNNEI. For the CDR3, the DNA is TGTGCCAGCAGCCCGACAGGGGCCTATGGCTACACCTTC. This sequence encodes CASSPTGAYGYTF. The full variable domain, rest sourced from reference TRBV2 and TRBJ1-2, is EPEVTQTPSHQVTQMGQEVILRCVPISNHLYFYWYRQILGQKVEFLVSFYNNEISEKSEIFDDQFSVERPDGSNFTLKIRSTKLEDSAMYFCASSPTGAYGYTFGSGTRLTVV.

V is TRBV27 and J is TRBJ1-2; 7 bases map to TRBD1. Germline values: CDR1 MNHEY, CDR2 SMNVEV (reference sequence). V lost 4 bases, J lost 3 bases, and 2 bases stayed unmatched. This CDR3 is built from 13 residues. CDR3 nucleotide sequence: TGTGCCAGCAGTTACGGACAGGACTATGGCTACACCTTC. Protein product: CASSYGQDYGYTF.

V gene TRBV7-8 combines with J gene TRBJ2-1, with D tentatively TRBD2 (5 bases). Trimming cost V 2 bases and J 0 bases, with 14 bases left between them. The CDR3 has 17 amino acids. The germline gives CDR1 SGHVS, CDR2 FQNEAQ. The chain's CDR3 is CASSLIFEGSSYNEQFF. CDR3 nucleotides: TGTGCCAGCAGCTTAATTTTCGAGGGAAGCTCCTACAATGAGCAGTTCTTC.

The chain employs TRBV5-1 and TRBJ2-7; D might be TRBD2 (6 bases). The CDR3 totals 13 residues. V was clipped by 3 bases and J by 2 bases, with 9 bases between them. Germline V gives CDR1 SGHRS, CDR2 YFSETQ. In DNA, the CDR3 is TGCGCCAGCAGCTGGGACTCGACCTACGAGCAGTACTTC. It translates to CASSWDSTYEQYF.